This T cell receptor (beta chain) was observed in a study of control samples from healthy donors and cancer patients. The CDR3 consists of 18 residues. V lost 1 base and J lost 5, with 23 bases in between. CDR1 and CDR2 (germline): LGHDT, YNNKEL (reference sequence). Sequenced by immunoSEQ multiplex PCR; TCRdb stores in-frame clones only, minus some. The sample has tens of thousands of clones; around 87% are singletons. The receptor comes from a woman aged 55-70 years with lung cancer. The chain is built from TRBV3-1 (or the pseudogene TRBV3-2) and TRBJ1-1; a possible D gene is TRBD1 (5 bases). The sample consisted of PBMCs. The CDR3 DNA sequence: TGTGCCAGCAGCCAAGGAGTCCAATCCAGGGTACCAAGAACTGAAGCTTTCTTT. It is translated as CASSQGVQSRVPRTEAFF.